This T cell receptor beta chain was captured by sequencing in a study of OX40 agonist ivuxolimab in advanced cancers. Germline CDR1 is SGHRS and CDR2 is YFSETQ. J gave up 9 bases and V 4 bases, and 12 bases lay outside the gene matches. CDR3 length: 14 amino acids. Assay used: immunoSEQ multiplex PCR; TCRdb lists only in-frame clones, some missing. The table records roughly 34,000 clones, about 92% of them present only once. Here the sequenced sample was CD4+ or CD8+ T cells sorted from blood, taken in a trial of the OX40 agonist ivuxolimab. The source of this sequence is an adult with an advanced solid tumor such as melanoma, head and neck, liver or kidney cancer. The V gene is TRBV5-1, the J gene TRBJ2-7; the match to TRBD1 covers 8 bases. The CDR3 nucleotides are TGCGCCAGCAGCGGCCGGGACAGGCAAGATCCGCAGTACTTC. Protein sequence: CASSGRDRQDPQYF.